A single sample is the source of the 6 T cell receptor beta chains below, sequenced in a study of CXCR3-negative and CXCR3-positive naive CD8 T cells. The study, taken as a whole, reports: When CXCR3-positive naive cells were set against CXCR3-negative naive cells, the former had more hydrophobic TRB CDR3s.

UMI-labeled TRB cDNA libraries were prepared by 5' RACE. For each CDR3 protein, TCRdb gives one entry from its re-call of the 5' RACE reads, without DNA. The sample holds some 150,000 distinct CDR3 sequences. These receptors have no identified antigens. The specimen sequenced was naive CXCR3+ CD8+ T cells from blood. Subset noted: CD45RO-CCR7+CD27+CD95- naive CD8+ T cells expressing CXCR3 (TNR3+). The source is a human donor in good health. Some clones in this sample may be carry-over from other donors' samples.

The chain links TRBV13 to TRBJ1-2. The CDR3 sequence is 13 residues long. Germline V CDR1 and CDR2: PRHDT, FYEKMQ (reference sequence). CDR3 sequence: CASQKEYNYGYTF.

The chain couples TRBV7-7 to TRBJ2-2; TCRdb lists TRBD1, though no DNA is available to test this call. CDR3 size: 18 residues. Germline loops: CDR1 SSHAT, CDR2 FNYEAQ (reference sequence). The CDR3 loop reads CASSLAWGYGEDTGELFF.

The V gene is TRBV12-3 or TRBV12-4, the J gene TRBJ2-7; the D call from TCRdb, TRBD1, cannot be confirmed without DNA. The CDR3 extends over 14 amino acids. The CDR3 region is CASTHGTGYYEQYF.

The chain's CDR3 is CASSLARGNEQFF. The rearrangement joins TRBV7-9 to TRBJ2-1; the TCRdb D gene call, TRBD1, has no DNA to confirm it. Germline values: CDR1 SEHNR, CDR2 FQNEAQ (reference sequence). The CDR3 spans 13 residues.

The chain joins TRBV28 to TRBJ1-3. This CDR3 comprises 19 residues. Germline V lookup: CDR1 MDHEN, CDR2 SYDVKM. This CDR3 reads CASSTPVLTRGSSGNTIYF.

The CDR3 region is CASSYRAGTTEAFF. V is TRBV6-2 or TRBV6-3 and J is TRBJ1-1; TCRdb's assignment of TRBD1 cannot be checked, as there is no DNA. The CDR3 has 14 amino acids. The germline CDR1 and CDR2 sequences are MNHEY and SVGEGT.